This entry lists 7 T cell receptor beta chains sequenced from one sample in a study of blood T cell repertoires in COVID-19. The method was immunoSEQ multiplex PCR; TCRdb's version includes in-frame clones alone and lacks a portion of them. The table includes under 85,000 clones, around 79% detected once. The specimen was peripheral blood. Receptor source: a man aged 45-60 years with acute or convalescent COVID-19.

This clone came up once. The CDR3 nucleotides read TGTGCCACCCAGGGGACCCCTACAAGCACCGGGGAGCTGTTTTTT. Amino acid sequence: CATQGTPTSTGELFF. The chain couples TRBV10-3 to TRBJ2-2, with D possibly TRBD1 on 6 matching bases. The CDR3 has 15 amino acids. V was clipped by 10 bases and J by 4 bases, with 19 bases between them. CDR1 and CDR2 (germline): ENHRY, SYGVKD.

V usage is TRBV6-6 and J usage is TRBJ1-1; 7 bases line up with TRBD1. This CDR3 has 15 residues. After removal of 5 bases from V and 4 bases from J, the junction contained 10 bases not matched to a gene. CDR1 is MNHNY and CDR2 is SVGAGI in the germline V gene (reference sequence). DNA of the CDR3: TGTGCCAGCAGTCACCGATCAGGGGGGATCACTGAAGCTTTCTTT. Translation gives CASSHRSGGITEAFF.

The chain combines TRBV15 with TRBJ1-1, with D possibly TRBD1 on 5 matching bases. The V end was cut by 0 bases, the J end by 1 base, with 9 bases between. Germline CDR1 and CDR2: LNHNV and YYDKDF (reference sequence). The CDR3 is 15 amino acids. CDR3 in amino acids: CATSRDRGANTEAFF. CDR3 DNA sequence: TGTGCCACCAGCAGAGATCGTGGGGCGAACACTGAAGCTTTCTTT.

This chain links TRBV19 with TRBJ2-2, with 9 bases identical to TRBD1. The V segment lost 7 bases and the J segment 7 bases; nucleotides outside the gene matches: 13. Germline V gene data show CDR1 as LNHDA and CDR2 as SQIVND (reference sequence). This CDR3 is built from 16 residues. CDR3 in amino acids: CASTGTGLPGGGELFF. For the CDR3, the DNA is TGTGCCAGTACAGGGACAGGGCTACCTGGAGGCGGGGAGCTGTTTTTT.

This chain's CDR3 is CASSYLAGLNQPQHF. As DNA, the CDR3 is TGTGCCAGCAGTTACTTGGCAGGCCTCAATCAGCCCCAGCATTTT. This chain links TRBV6-2 or TRBV6-3 with TRBJ1-5, with D hard to call. This CDR3 spans 15 amino acids. Germline V gives CDR1 MNHEY, CDR2 SVGEGT. The ends were cut back, 1 base at V and 3 bases at J, with 10 bases in the middle.

This clone was recorded at least ten times. V is TRBV9 and J is TRBJ2-7; D is perhaps TRBD1 (7 bases). CDR1 SGDLS and CDR2 YYNGEE come from the germline V gene. The ends were cut back, 4 bases at V and 5 bases at J, with 13 bases in the middle. CDR3 size: 13 residues. CDR3 bases: TGTGCCAGCAGCCTGGAGGGGGCCCACGAGCAGTACTTC. This translates into CASSLEGAHEQYF.

The chain links TRBV5-1 to TRBJ2-3; 11 bases align to TRBD2. The CDR3 is 18 residues long. Trimming cost V 0 bases and J 2 bases; bases outside gene matches: 8. The V gene's germline CDR1 is SGHRS and CDR2 YFSETQ. The CDR3 spells CASSLVGSGRGNTDTQYF. CDR3 DNA sequence: TGCGCCAGCAGCTTGGTGGGTAGCGGGAGGGGAAACACAGATACGCAGTATTTT. Based on the CDR3 plus reference TRBV5-1 and TRBJ2-3, the full variable domain is KAGVTQTPRYLIKTRGQQVTLSCSPISGHRSVSWYQQTPGQGLQFLFEYFSETQRNKGNFPGRFSGRQFSNSRSEMNVSTLELGDSALYLCASSLVGSGRGNTDTQYFGPGTRLTVL.